This paragraph covers one T cell receptor (beta chain) sequence. Its antigen is unknown. This was a survey-level run. The assay was immunoSEQ multiplex PCR, and TCRdb's table has in-frame clones only and misses some. This repertoire shows about 35,000 clones, approximately 67% found once; its top ten account for around 1.9%. In germline, CDR1 is MNHEY, CDR2 SMNVEV (reference sequence). The V and J ends lost 8 bases and 1 base respectively, with 3 bases between them. This CDR3 is built from 11 residues. These data are taken from a study of STAT5B mutations in CD4+ large granular lymphocyte leukemia. The study, taken as a whole, reports: TRBV06-family usage was enriched in top patient clones (8/27) versus controls (2/35). Main leukemic clonotypes were patient-specific, but approximately 25% appeared at low frequency elsewhere.

Buffy coats from healthy blood donors served as controls. The sequence was obtained from a human donor in good health. The sequencing input was CD4+ T cells from blood buffy coats. The V call is TRBV27, the J call TRBJ1-3; no clear D. CDR3 residues: CASGSGNTIYF. For the CDR3, the DNA is TGTGCCAGCGGATCTGGAAACACCATATATTTT.